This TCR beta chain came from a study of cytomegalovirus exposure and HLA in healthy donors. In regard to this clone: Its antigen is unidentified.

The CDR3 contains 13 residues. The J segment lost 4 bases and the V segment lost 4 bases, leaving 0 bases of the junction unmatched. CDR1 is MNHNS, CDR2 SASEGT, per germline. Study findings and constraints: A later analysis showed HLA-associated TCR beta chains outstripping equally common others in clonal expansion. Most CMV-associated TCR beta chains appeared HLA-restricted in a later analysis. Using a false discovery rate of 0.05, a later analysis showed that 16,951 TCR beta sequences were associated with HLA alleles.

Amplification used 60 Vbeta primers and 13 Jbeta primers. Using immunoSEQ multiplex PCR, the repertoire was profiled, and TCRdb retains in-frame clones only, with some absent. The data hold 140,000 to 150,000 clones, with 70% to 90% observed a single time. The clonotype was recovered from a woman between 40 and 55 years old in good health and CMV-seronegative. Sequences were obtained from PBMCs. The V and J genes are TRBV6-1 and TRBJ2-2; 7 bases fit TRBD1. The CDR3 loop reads CASSGQGTGELFF. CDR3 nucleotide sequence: TGTGCCAGCAGTGGACAGGGCACCGGGGAGCTGTTTTTT.